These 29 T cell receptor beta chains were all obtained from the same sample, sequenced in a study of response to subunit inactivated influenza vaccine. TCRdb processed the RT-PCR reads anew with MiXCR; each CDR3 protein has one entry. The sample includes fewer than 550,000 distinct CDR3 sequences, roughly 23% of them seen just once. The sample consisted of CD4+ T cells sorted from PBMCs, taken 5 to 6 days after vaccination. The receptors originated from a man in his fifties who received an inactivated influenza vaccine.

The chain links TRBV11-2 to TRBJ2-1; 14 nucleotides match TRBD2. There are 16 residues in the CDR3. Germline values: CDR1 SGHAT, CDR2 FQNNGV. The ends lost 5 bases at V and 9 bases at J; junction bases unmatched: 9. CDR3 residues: CASSPPGLAGVVEQFF. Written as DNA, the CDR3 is TGTGCCAGCAGCCCTCCGGGACTAGCGGGAGTGGTTGAGCAGTTCTTC.

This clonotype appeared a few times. This CDR3 reads CATSRDRARGYEQYF. Written as DNA, the CDR3 is TGTGCCACCAGCAGAGATAGAGCCAGGGGGTACGAGCAGTACTTC. The chain links TRBV15 to TRBJ2-7, with 7 nucleotides matching TRBD1. Looked up from germline, CDR1 is LNHNV and CDR2 is YYDKDF (reference sequence). CDR3 length: 15 residues. With V trimmed by 0 bases and J by 4 bases, 6 bases remained unmatched.

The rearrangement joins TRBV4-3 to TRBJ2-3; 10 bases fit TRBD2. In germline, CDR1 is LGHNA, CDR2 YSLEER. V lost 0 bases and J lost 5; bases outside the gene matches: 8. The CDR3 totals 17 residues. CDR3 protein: CASSQDVAGGFGDTQYF. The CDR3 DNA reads TGCGCCAGCAGCCAAGATGTAGCGGGGGGATTCGGAGATACGCAGTATTTT.

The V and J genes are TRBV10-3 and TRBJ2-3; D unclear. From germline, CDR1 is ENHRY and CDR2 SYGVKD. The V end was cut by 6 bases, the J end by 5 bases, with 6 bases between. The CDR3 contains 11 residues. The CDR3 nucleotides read TGTGCCATCAGCGCGGAAGATACGCAGTATTTT. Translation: CAISAEDTQYF.

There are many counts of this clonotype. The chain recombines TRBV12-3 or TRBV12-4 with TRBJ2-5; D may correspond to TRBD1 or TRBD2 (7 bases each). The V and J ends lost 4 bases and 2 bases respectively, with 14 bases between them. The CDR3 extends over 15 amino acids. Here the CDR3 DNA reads TGTGCCAGCAGTTCCCAGGGGGGGGGTCAAGAGACCCAGTACTTC. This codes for CASSSQGGGQETQYF.

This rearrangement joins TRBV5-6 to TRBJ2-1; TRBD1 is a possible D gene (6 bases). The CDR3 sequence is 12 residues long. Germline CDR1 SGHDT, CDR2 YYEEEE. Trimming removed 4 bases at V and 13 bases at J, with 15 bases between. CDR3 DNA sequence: TGTGCCAGCAGCCTAACCGGGACAAGCCAGTTCTTC. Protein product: CASSLTGTSQFF.

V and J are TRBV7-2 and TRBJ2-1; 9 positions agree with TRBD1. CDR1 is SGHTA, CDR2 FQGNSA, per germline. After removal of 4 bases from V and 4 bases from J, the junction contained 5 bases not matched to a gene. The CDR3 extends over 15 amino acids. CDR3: CASSSGTGNYNEQFF. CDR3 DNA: TGTGCCAGCAGCTCCGGGACAGGGAATTACAATGAGCAGTTCTTC.

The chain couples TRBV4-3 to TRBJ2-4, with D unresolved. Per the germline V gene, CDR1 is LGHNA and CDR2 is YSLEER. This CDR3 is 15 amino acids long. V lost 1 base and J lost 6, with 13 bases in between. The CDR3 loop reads CASSQGWLERNIQYF. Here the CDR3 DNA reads TGCGCCAGCAGCCAAGGATGGCTGGAGCGAAACATTCAGTACTTC.

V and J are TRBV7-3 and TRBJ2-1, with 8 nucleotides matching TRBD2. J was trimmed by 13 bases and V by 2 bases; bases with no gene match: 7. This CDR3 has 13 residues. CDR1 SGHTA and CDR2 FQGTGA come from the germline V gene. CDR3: CASSLGSTSAQFF. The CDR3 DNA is TGTGCCAGCAGCTTAGGTTCGACTAGCGCCCAGTTCTTC.

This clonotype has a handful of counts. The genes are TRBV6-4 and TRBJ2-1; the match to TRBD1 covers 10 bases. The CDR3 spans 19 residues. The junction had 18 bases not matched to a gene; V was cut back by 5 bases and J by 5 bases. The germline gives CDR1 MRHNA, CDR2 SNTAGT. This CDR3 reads CASSRRDRGSNRPNNEQFF. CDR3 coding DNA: TGTGCCAGCAGTCGACGGGACAGGGGAAGTAACCGCCCCAACAATGAGCAGTTCTTC.

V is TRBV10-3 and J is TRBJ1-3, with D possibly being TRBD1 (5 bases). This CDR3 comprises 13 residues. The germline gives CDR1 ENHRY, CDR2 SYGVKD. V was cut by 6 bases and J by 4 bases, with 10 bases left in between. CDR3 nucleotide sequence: TGTGCCATCAGAAAGGGGATCGGAAACACCATATATTTT. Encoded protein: CAIRKGIGNTIYF.

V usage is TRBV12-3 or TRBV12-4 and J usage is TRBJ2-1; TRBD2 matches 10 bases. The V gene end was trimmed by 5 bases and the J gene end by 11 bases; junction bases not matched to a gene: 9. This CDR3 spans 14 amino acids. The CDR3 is CASSPLSGGPQQFF. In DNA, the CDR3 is TGTGCCAGCAGTCCCCTTAGCGGGGGGCCACAGCAGTTCTTC.

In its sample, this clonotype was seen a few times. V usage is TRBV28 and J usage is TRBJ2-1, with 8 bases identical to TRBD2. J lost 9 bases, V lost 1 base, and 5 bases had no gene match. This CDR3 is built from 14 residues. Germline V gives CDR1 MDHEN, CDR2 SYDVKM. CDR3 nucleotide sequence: TGTGCCAGCAGTTTATCTGGCGGGGGGACTGAGCAGTTCTTC. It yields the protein CASSLSGGGTEQFF.

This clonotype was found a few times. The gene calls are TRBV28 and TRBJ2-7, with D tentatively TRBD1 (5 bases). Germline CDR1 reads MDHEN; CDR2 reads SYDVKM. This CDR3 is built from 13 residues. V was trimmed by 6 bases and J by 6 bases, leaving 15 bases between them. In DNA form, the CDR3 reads TGTGCCAGCAGGGAGACAGATAGGCGCGAGCAGTACTTC. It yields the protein CASRETDRREQYF.

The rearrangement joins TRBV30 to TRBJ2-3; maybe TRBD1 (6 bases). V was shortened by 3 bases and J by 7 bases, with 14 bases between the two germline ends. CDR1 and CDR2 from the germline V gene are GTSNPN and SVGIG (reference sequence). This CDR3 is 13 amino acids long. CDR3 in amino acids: CAWSAQGLNTQYF. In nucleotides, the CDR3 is TGTGCCTGGAGCGCTCAGGGGCTAAATACGCAGTATTTT.

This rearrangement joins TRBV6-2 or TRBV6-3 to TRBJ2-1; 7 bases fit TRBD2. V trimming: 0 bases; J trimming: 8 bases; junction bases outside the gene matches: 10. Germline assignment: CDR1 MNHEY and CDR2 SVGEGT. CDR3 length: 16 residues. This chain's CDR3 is CASSYSSRGRGDEQFF. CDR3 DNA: TGTGCCAGCAGTTACTCGTCAAGGGGACGGGGGGATGAGCAGTTCTTC.

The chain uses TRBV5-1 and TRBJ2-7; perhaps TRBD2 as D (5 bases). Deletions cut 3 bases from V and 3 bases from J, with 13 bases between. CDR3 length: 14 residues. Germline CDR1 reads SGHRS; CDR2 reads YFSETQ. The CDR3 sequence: CASSSGNNNYEQYF. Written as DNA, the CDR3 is TGCGCCAGCAGCTCCGGGAACAACAACTACGAGCAGTACTTC.

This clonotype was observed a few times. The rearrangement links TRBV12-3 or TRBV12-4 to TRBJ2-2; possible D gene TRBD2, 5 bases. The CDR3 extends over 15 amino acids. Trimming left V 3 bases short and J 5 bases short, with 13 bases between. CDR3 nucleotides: TGTGCCAGCAGTTTCTCCGGGGTAAGGACCGGGGAGCTGTTTTTT. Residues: CASSFSGVRTGELFF.

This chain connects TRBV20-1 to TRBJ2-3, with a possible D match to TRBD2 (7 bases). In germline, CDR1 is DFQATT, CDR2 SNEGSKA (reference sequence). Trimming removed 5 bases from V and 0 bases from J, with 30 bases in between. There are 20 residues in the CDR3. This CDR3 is CSALEIALVGGPSSTDTQYF. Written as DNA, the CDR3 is TGCAGTGCTCTAGAGATCGCCTTAGTGGGGGGGCCTTCTAGCACAGATACGCAGTATTTT.

CDR3 loop: CASSLDVRDRGEQYF. CDR3 sequence (DNA): TGTGCCAGCAGCTTAGATGTACGGGACAGGGGCGAGCAGTACTTC. This rearrangement joins TRBV7-9 to TRBJ2-7, with 10 bases identical to TRBD1. The J segment lost 6 bases and the V segment lost 1 base, leaving 6 bases of the junction unmatched. The germline gives CDR1 SEHNR, CDR2 FQNEAQ (reference sequence). The CDR3 sequence is 15 residues long.

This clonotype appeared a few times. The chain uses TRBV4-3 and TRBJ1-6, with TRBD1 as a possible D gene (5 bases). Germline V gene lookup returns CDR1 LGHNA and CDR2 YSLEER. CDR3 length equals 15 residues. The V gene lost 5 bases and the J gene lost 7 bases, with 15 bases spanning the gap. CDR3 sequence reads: CASSYRTGLNSPLHF. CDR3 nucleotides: TGCGCCAGCAGCTACAGGACGGGCTTAAATTCACCCCTCCACTTT.

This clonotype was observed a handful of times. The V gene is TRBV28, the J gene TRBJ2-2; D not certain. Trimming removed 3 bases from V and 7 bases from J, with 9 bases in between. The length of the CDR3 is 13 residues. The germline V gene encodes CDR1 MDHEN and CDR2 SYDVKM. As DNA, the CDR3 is TGTGCCAGCAGTTTTTTGAGAGGCGGGGAGCTGTTTTTT. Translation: CASSFLRGGELFF.

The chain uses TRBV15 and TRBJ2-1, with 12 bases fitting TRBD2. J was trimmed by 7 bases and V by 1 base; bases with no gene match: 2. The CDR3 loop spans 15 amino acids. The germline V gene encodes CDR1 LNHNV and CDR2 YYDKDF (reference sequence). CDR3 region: CATSRGLAGVNEQFF. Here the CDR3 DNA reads TGTGCCACCAGCAGAGGACTAGCGGGAGTGAATGAGCAGTTCTTC.

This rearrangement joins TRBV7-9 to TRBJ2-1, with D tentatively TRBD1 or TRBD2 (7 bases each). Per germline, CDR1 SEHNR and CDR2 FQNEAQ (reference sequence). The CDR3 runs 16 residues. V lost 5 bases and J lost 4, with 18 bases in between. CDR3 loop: CASSRGEGQPYNEQFF. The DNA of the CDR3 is TGTGCCAGCAGCCGCGGGGAGGGACAGCCTTACAATGAGCAGTTCTTC.

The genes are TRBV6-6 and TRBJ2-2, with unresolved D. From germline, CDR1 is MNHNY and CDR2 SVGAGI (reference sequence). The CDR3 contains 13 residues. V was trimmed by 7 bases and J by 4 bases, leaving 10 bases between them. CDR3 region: CASNSLSTGELFF. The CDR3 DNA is TGTGCCAGCAATTCCCTGAGCACCGGGGAGCTGTTTTTT.

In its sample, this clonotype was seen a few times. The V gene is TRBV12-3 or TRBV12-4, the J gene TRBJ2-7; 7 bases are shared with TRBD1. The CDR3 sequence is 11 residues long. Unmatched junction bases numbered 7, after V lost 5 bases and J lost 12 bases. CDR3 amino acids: CASSTGQARYF. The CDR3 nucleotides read TGTGCCAGCAGTACCGGACAGGCTAGGTACTTC.

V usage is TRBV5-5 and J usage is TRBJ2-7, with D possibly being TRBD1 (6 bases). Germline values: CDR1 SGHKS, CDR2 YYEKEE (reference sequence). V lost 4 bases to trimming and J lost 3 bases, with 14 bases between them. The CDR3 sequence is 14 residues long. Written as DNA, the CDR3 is TGTGCCAGCAGCCAACCAGGGGATAACTACGAGCAGTACTTC. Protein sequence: CASSQPGDNYEQYF.

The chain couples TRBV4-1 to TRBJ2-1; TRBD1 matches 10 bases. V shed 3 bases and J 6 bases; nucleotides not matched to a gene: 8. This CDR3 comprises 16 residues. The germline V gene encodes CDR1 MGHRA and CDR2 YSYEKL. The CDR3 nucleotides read TGCGCCAGCAGCCACACTCCGGGACAGGGGTCCAATGAGCAGTTCTTC. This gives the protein CASSHTPGQGSNEQFF.

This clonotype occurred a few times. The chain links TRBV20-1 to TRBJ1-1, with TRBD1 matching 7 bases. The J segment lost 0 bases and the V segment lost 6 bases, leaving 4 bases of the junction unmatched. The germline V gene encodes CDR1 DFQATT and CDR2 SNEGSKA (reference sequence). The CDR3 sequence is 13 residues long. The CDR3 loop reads CSAGGGMNTEAFF. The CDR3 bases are TGCAGTGCGGGAGGGGGCATGAACACTGAAGCTTTCTTT.